The 30 T cell receptor beta chains presented below share a single source sample, sequenced in a study of cytomegalovirus exposure and HLA in healthy donors. PCR employed 60 Vbeta and 13 Jbeta primers. Profiled with immunoSEQ multiplex PCR; TCRdb holds only in-frame clones, not every one. The sample records under 250,000 clones, over 75% being singletons. Sequencing was done on a sample of PBMCs. The receptors stem from a woman between 45 and 65 years old in good health and CMV-seronegative.

This chain uses TRBV14 with TRBJ2-1; the match to TRBD2 covers 11 bases. The CDR3 consists of 15 residues. Germline V gene data show CDR1 as SGHDN and CDR2 as FVKESK. The J segment lost 4 bases and the V segment lost 6 bases, leaving 5 bases of the junction unmatched. The CDR3, as DNA: TGTGCCAGCAGTTCTCGGACTAGCGGGTACAATGAGCAGTTCTTC. Encoded protein: CASSSRTSGYNEQFF.

This chain links TRBV27 with TRBJ2-1; TRBD2 matches at 9 bases. The CDR3 totals 13 residues. Germline lookup yields CDR1 MNHEY and CDR2 SMNVEV (reference sequence). The V segment lost 8 bases and the J segment 2 bases; nucleotides outside the gene matches: 1. CDR3: CASGTSPYNEQFF. The CDR3, as DNA: TGTGCCAGCGGGACTAGCCCCTACAATGAGCAGTTCTTC.

This clone has a handful of counts. V usage is TRBV7-2 and J usage is TRBJ1-2, with 9 bases matching TRBD1. The V gene end was trimmed by 7 bases and the J gene end by 4 bases; junction bases not matched to a gene: 10. CDR1 SGHTA and CDR2 FQGNSA come from the germline V gene. The CDR3 loop spans 15 amino acids. CDR3 bases: TGTGCCAGCACAAGATTCAAGACAGGGGGCTATGGCTACACCTTC. Its translation: CASTRFKTGGYGYTF.

The rearrangement uses TRBV30 and TRBJ2-3, with D possibly being TRBD1 (5 bases). The germline V gene encodes CDR1 GTSNPN and CDR2 SVGIG (reference sequence). The CDR3 covers 16 residues. The germline V and J ends were trimmed by 4 bases and 5 bases, with 22 bases remaining between them. CDR3 loop: CAWTGFTAAPEDTQYF. In DNA form, the CDR3 reads TGTGCCTGGACAGGGTTCACAGCAGCCCCAGAAGATACGCAGTATTTT.

The CDR3 is CASSFVSRRERYNEQFF. Written as DNA, the CDR3 is TGTGCCAGCAGCTTTGTCTCTCGGCGGGAGAGATACAATGAGCAGTTCTTC. The rearrangement joins TRBV7-2 to TRBJ2-1; 7 bases are a match to TRBD2. V dropped 3 bases and J dropped 4; count of bases not matched to a gene: 12. The germline V gene has CDR1 SGHTA and CDR2 FQGNSA. The CDR3 loop spans 17 amino acids.

J is TRBJ2-7 and V is TRBV27; 8 bases align to TRBD2. The junction had 14 bases not matched to a gene; V was cut back by 5 bases and J by 5 bases. The germline V gene encodes CDR1 MNHEY and CDR2 SMNVEV (reference sequence). The CDR3 sequence is 16 residues long. CDR3 protein: CASSPFRAGGPHEQYF. In DNA form, the CDR3 reads TGTGCCAGCAGTCCCTTTCGCGCGGGAGGTCCCCACGAGCAGTACTTC.

The chain carries TRBV18 and TRBJ2-6; TRBD2 is a possible D gene (7 bases). The germline V gene has CDR1 KGHSH and CDR2 LQKENI. V lost 3 bases and J 0 bases, leaving 12 bases between the germline ends. The CDR3 is 17 amino acids. CDR3 DNA sequence: TGTGCCAGCTCACCCAAGGGGGGGAGCTCTGGGGCCAACGTCCTGACTTTC. Its translation is CASSPKGGSSGANVLTF.

This clone was recorded only once. This chain links TRBV6-1 with TRBJ2-2; TRBD1 matches 7 bases. The germline CDR1 and CDR2 sequences are MNHNS and SASEGT. This CDR3 spans 15 amino acids. V shed 11 bases, J shed 0 bases, and the junction held 9 bases outside the gene matches. Here the CDR3 DNA reads TGTGCCCTACACACCGGGACAGCGAACACCGGGGAGCTGTTTTTT. This codes for CALHTGTANTGELFF.

The genes are TRBV30 and TRBJ2-7, with D perhaps matching TRBD2 (5 bases). V was trimmed by 7 bases and J by 2 bases, leaving 6 bases between them. Per the germline V gene, CDR1 is GTSNPN and CDR2 is SVGIG (reference sequence). CDR3 length: 10 amino acids. The CDR3 here is CAFGTYEQYF. The CDR3 bases are TGTGCCTTCGGGACCTACGAGCAGTACTTC.

The chain joins TRBV30 to TRBJ1-1; 8 bases match TRBD1. The CDR3 has 15 residues. J gave up 1 base and V 3 bases, and 7 bases lay outside the gene matches. Per germline, CDR1 GTSNPN and CDR2 SVGIG (reference sequence). CDR3: CAWRDFGTGNTEAFF. CDR3 DNA sequence: TGTGCCTGGAGGGATTTCGGGACAGGGAACACTGAAGCTTTCTTT.

CDR3 in DNA: TGTGCCCTGACAGGGTTGGGGGAGACCCAGTACTTC. It encodes CALTGLGETQYF. The chain combines TRBV2 with TRBJ2-5; TRBD1 matches 7 bases. The junction had 8 bases not matched to a gene; V was cut back by 11 bases and J by 5 bases. Germline V gene data show CDR1 as SNHLY and CDR2 as FYNNEI. This CDR3 region has 12 residues.

The chain joins TRBV7-9 to TRBJ2-1, with D tentatively TRBD2 (6 bases). V dropped 2 bases and J dropped 8 bases, with 13 bases sitting between them. The V gene's germline CDR1 is SEHNR and CDR2 FQNEAQ (reference sequence). The CDR3 has 14 residues. CDR3 region: CASSLMVWGDEQFF. CDR3 bases: TGTGCCAGCAGCTTAATGGTCTGGGGGGATGAGCAGTTCTTC.

V is TRBV29-1 and J is TRBJ2-3; 13 bases line up with TRBD2. The J segment lost 5 bases and the V segment lost 7 bases, leaving 9 bases of the junction unmatched. Germline V gene data show CDR1 as SQVTM and CDR2 as ANQGSEA. This CDR3 has 15 residues. CDR3 protein: CSAATSGRAGDTQYF. The CDR3 nucleotides read TGCAGCGCTGCCACTAGCGGGAGGGCCGGAGATACGCAGTATTTT.

The gene calls are TRBV11-3 and TRBJ1-3, with TRBD1 matching over 8 bases. V shed 5 bases and J 4 bases; nucleotides not matched to a gene: 10. Germline lookup yields CDR1 SGHNT and CDR2 YENEEA. The CDR3 is 16 residues long. For the CDR3, the DNA is TGTGCCAGCAGCAGGGCGACAGGGGAGAAAGGAAACACCATATATTTT. Residues: CASSRATGEKGNTIYF.

The rearrangement joins TRBV28 to TRBJ1-1; D remains unclear. Germline loops: CDR1 MDHEN, CDR2 SYDVKM. The CDR3 has 12 amino acids. The V and J ends lost 2 bases and 6 bases respectively, with 7 bases between them. CDR3 region: CASSLGLSEAFF. The CDR3 DNA reads TGTGCCAGCAGTTTAGGGCTGTCTGAAGCTTTCTTT.

The V and J genes are TRBV5-1 and TRBJ2-1, with D perhaps TRBD1 (6 bases). The CDR3 spans 11 residues. V gave up 5 bases and J gave up 10 bases, with 10 bases separating them. The V gene's germline CDR1 is SGHRS and CDR2 YFSETQ. CDR3 DNA sequence: TGCGCCAGCAGGTGGACAGCCGAGCAGTTCTTC. As protein: CASRWTAEQFF.

The CDR3 region is CASSNRDNQPQHF. CDR3 coding DNA: TGTGCCAGCAGTAACCGGGATAATCAGCCCCAGCATTTT. This chain joins TRBV6-1 and TRBJ1-5; D is undetermined. The CDR3 extends over 13 amino acids. In germline, CDR1 is MNHNS, CDR2 SASEGT. The V end was cut by 5 bases, the J end by 4 bases, with 9 bases between.

The chain employs TRBV6-5 and TRBJ1-2; tentatively, D is TRBD1 (5 bases). Deletions cut 6 bases from V and 2 bases from J, with 7 bases between. This CDR3 comprises 12 residues. Looked up from germline, CDR1 is MNHEY and CDR2 is SVGAGI. CDR3 residues: CASSTGNYGYTF. The CDR3, as DNA: TGTGCCAGCAGCACAGGAAACTATGGCTACACCTTC.

Comment on this clone: In the same sample, other DNA sequences code for this CDR3. The V and J genes are TRBV4-1 and TRBJ1-5; 9 bases map to TRBD1. The CDR3 contains 14 residues. Germline-derived CDR1 and CDR2 are MGHRA and YSYEKL. J was trimmed by 4 bases and V by 3 bases; bases with no gene match: 1. The CDR3 reads CASSQGQGNQPQHF. The CDR3 nucleotides read TGCGCCAGCAGCCAGGGACAGGGAAATCAGCCCCAGCATTTT.

A note on this clone: At one end, the junction sequence differs from germline, possibly due to a read error. The rearrangement uses TRBV7-9 and TRBJ2-1, with TRBD2 identical over 7 bases. The CDR3 runs to 12 residues. CDR1 SEHNR and CDR2 FQNEAQ come from the germline V gene (reference sequence). CDR3 nucleotide sequence: TGTTCCAGCAGGCCCGGGGGGAGTGAGCAGTTCTTC. Amino acid sequence: CSSRPGGSEQFF.

This clone showed up just a few times. V and J are TRBV7-9 and TRBJ2-7; no firm D call. The germline gives CDR1 SEHNR, CDR2 FQNEAQ (reference sequence). Trimming took 1 base from V and 6 from J, leaving 7 bases between them. The CDR3 extends over 12 amino acids. In DNA form, the CDR3 reads TGTGCCAGCAGCTTAGTTAGCTCCGAGCAGTACTTC. Its translation is CASSLVSSEQYF.

The V gene is TRBV30, the J gene TRBJ2-7; a weak D match, TRBD2 (5 bases). The CDR3 contains 13 residues. Trimming left V 2 bases short and J 4 bases short, with 12 bases between. Germline V CDR1 and CDR2: GTSNPN, SVGIG (reference sequence). CDR3 protein: CAWSRERAYEQYF. The CDR3 nucleotides are TGTGCCTGGAGTCGGGAAAGGGCTTACGAGCAGTACTTC.

The chain recombines TRBV29-1 with TRBJ2-1, with 13 bases that match TRBD2. The ends lost 7 bases at V and 6 bases at J; junction bases unmatched: 12. CDR3 length: 16 residues. Germline-derived CDR1 and CDR2 are SQVTM and ANQGSEA. The CDR3 coding sequence is TGCAGCGGCACGGGACTAGCGGGAAGAACAATCAATGAGCAGTTCTTC. It translates to CSGTGLAGRTINEQFF.

The rearrangement joins TRBV5-5 to TRBJ2-1; tentative D call: TRBD2 (6 bases). The CDR3 runs to 15 residues. Between the trimmed V and J ends, which lost 4 bases and 9 bases, there was a span of 20 bases. Germline CDR1 SGHKS, CDR2 YYEKEE (reference sequence). CDR3 coding DNA: TGTGCCAGCAGCCGCCCTCGCGGGAACATCGGTGAGCAGTTCTTC. Protein sequence: CASSRPRGNIGEQFF.

This rearrangement joins TRBV28 to TRBJ2-2; D is perhaps TRBD1 (6 bases). This CDR3 has 15 residues. V was pared by 10 bases and J by 5 bases, with 20 bases between. Germline V gives CDR1 MDHEN, CDR2 SYDVKM. The CDR3 protein is CATRGGDRRTGELFF. CDR3 sequence (DNA): TGTGCCACCCGAGGGGGAGATCGTAGAACCGGGGAGCTGTTTTTT. The whole variable domain, filled in from reference TRBV28 and TRBJ2-2, reads DVKVTQSSRYLVKRTGEKVFLECVQDMDHENMFWYRQDPGLGLRLIYFSYDVKMKEKGDIPEGYSVSREKKERFSLILESASTNQTSMYLCATRGGDRRTGELFFGEGSRLTVL.

This sequence joins TRBV5-6 and TRBJ2-1; 9 bases match TRBD2. The CDR3 is 16 amino acids. V gave up 6 bases and J gave up 5 bases; unmatched junction bases: 12. Per the germline V gene, CDR1 is SGHDT and CDR2 is YYEEEE. The CDR3 region is CASIFSGRYTHNEQFF. The CDR3 nucleotides are TGTGCCAGCATCTTTAGCGGGAGATATACCCACAATGAGCAGTTCTTC.

The rearrangement uses TRBV5-1 and TRBJ2-5; a weak D match, TRBD2 (5 bases). The J call may be in error: the DNA end matches TRBJ2-7 better. In germline, CDR1 is SGHRS, CDR2 YFSETQ. CDR3 length equals 15 residues. Written as DNA, the CDR3 is TGCGCCAGCAGCTTGGTAAGCGGTAGCTCCTACGAGCAGTACTTC. Translating gives CASSLVSGSSYEQYF.

The CDR3 nucleotides read TGTGCCAGCAGCTTAGGAGGATTGCGGGAGACCCAGTACTTC. Protein product: CASSLGGLRETQYF. The chain uses TRBV7-2 and TRBJ2-5; no definite D call. The CDR3 runs to 14 residues. Germline V gene data show CDR1 as SGHTA and CDR2 as FQGNSA. V was clipped by 1 base and J by 5 bases, with 11 bases between them. Combining the CDR3 with reference TRBV7-2 and TRBJ2-5 gives the whole variable domain GAGVSQSPSNKVTEKGKDVELRCDPISGHTALYWYRQSLGQGLEFLIYFQGNSAPDKSGLPSDRFSAERTGGSVSTLTIQRTQQEDSAVYLCASSLGGLRETQYFGPGTRLLVL.

This CDR3 is CASSPAQTSAWTTDTQYF. The CDR3 coding sequence is TGTGCCAGCAGCCCAGCCCAGACTAGCGCGTGGACCACAGATACGCAGTATTTT. The chain combines TRBV4-2 with TRBJ2-3, with 8 bases matching TRBD2. The CDR3 is 18 amino acids. In germline, CDR1 is LGHNA, CDR2 YNFKEQ. Trimming cost V 4 bases and J 2 bases; bases outside gene matches: 14.

The chain is built from TRBV7-2 and TRBJ2-7; possible D gene TRBD1, 5 bases. This CDR3 spans 14 amino acids. The germline V and J ends were trimmed by 0 bases and 5 bases, with 11 bases remaining between them. From germline, CDR1 is SGHTA and CDR2 FQGNSA. In DNA form, the CDR3 reads TGTGCCAGCAGCTTAGCTCGACAGTCAAACGAGCAGTACTTC. The encoded protein is CASSLARQSNEQYF.